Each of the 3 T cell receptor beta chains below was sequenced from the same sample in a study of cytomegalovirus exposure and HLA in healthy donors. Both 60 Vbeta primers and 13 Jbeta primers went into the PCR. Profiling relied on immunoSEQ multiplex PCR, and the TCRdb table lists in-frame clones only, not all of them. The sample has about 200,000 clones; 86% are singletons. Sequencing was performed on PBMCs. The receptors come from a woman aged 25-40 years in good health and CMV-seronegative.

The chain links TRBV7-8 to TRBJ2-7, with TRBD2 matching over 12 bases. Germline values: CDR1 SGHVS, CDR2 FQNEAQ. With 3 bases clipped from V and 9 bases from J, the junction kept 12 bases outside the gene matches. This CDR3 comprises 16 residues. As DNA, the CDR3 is TGTGCCAGCAGCTTCCTCCTAGCGGGAGGGCCTTCTTCGCAGTACTTC. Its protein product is CASSFLLAGGPSSQYF.

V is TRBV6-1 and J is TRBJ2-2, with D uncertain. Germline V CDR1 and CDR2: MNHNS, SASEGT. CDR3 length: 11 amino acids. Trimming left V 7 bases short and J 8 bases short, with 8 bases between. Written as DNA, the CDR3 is TGTGCCAGCACCCGCAGGGGGGAGCTGTTTTTT. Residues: CASTRRGELFF.

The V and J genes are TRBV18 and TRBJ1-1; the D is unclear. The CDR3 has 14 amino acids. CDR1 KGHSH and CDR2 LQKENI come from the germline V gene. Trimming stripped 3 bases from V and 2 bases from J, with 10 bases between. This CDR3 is CASSPNIQNTEAFF. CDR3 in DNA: TGTGCCAGCTCACCCAACATTCAAAACACTGAAGCTTTCTTT.